This T cell receptor (beta chain) was recorded in a study of blood T cells in healthy people across ages. Study outcomes and limitations: Aged donors had fewer naive CD4+ cells and lower diversity than long-lived donors. The unknown donor CMV status may have confounded expanded clonotype changes. No conclusive comparison of naive versus antigen-experienced cells was possible with unsorted PBMCs. A strong correlation was found between TCR beta diversity and the percentage of naive T cells.

Then a second PCR, running roughly 7 to 11 cycles, was carried out with a sample-barcoded 5' primer and a J-beta primer mix. TCRdb recomputed calls from the 5' RACE reads with MiXCR, one row per CDR3 protein. The profile shows about 1 million distinct CDR3 sequences, 45% of them singletons. V was clipped by 3 bases and J by 4 bases; unmatched bases: 8. CDR1 and CDR2 (germline): DFQATT, SNEGSKA (reference sequence). The CDR3 covers 14 residues. This clonotype was counted only a few times. The antigen is undetermined. Since a much larger clone is just one base distant, this may be a read error. This sequence joins TRBV20-1 and TRBJ2-7, with 8 bases fitting TRBD2. This clonotype was sampled from a woman aged 55-69 years in good health. The sequenced sample was blood. The CDR3 nucleotides are TGCAGTGCTAGTGGTGGCGGGAGGAGGTACGAGCAGTACTTC. As protein: CSASGGGRRYEQYF.